The T cell receptor (beta chain) under discussion was sequenced for a study of human T cells and chemical hapten exposure. Findings of the study overall: There was no change with DPC sensitization in TCRs above 1 in 1000 frequency.

Individual cDNA molecules each carried unique molecular identifiers attached by the library. Original data processing: The median was about 100,000 TCRs per sample, ranging about 23,224 to 690,600. TCRdb ran MiXCR on the 5' RACE reads and lists one entry per CDR3 protein. The V and J calls follow TCRdb's processing rather than the paper's. Of roughly 110,000 distinct CDR3 sequences listed, around a fifth are singletons. This CDR3 is built from 14 residues. The germline CDR1 and CDR2 sequences are SEHNR and FQNEAQ (reference sequence). With 2 bases clipped from V and 4 bases from J, the junction kept 4 bases outside the gene matches. This clonotype was picked up a small number of times. The target antigen is unknown. RNA extraction used unfractionated whole blood as the source of total RNA.

The sequence came from a human donor in good health. The rearrangement uses TRBV7-9 and TRBJ1-2; 7 bases agree with TRBD1. The CDR3 DNA follows: TGTGCCAGCAGCTTAACGGGACAGTCCTATGGCTACACCTTC. Translation gives CASSLTGQSYGYTF.